This TCR beta chain was retrieved from a study of blood T cell repertoires in COVID-19. Study context: Acute and convalescent COVID-19 specimens originated in the United States, Italy and Spain. T cells, B-cell-depleted T cells, or PBMCs provided the cDNA or gDNA that served as material.

Germline CDR1 SGDLS, CDR2 YYNGEE. The length of the CDR3 is 14 residues. Trimming at V came to 4 bases and at J to 7 bases, leaving 8 bases not matched to a gene. Repertoires were generated with immunoSEQ multiplex PCR, while TCRdb's copy carries only in-frame clones and drops some. The sample lists about 260,000 clones; approximately 90% were seen once. A COVID-19 case had been met by exposed participants during the 2 weeks before study entry. The rearrangement joins TRBV9 to TRBJ2-4, with TRBD1 matching over 7 bases. The sequencing sample was made of PBMCs or T cells enriched from blood (not recorded which). The TCR originated in a man aged 45-65 years who had been exposed to COVID-19. The chain's CDR3 is CASSPGRGRNIQYF. The DNA for the CDR3 is TGTGCCAGCAGCCCGGGAAGGGGGCGCAACATTCAGTACTTC.